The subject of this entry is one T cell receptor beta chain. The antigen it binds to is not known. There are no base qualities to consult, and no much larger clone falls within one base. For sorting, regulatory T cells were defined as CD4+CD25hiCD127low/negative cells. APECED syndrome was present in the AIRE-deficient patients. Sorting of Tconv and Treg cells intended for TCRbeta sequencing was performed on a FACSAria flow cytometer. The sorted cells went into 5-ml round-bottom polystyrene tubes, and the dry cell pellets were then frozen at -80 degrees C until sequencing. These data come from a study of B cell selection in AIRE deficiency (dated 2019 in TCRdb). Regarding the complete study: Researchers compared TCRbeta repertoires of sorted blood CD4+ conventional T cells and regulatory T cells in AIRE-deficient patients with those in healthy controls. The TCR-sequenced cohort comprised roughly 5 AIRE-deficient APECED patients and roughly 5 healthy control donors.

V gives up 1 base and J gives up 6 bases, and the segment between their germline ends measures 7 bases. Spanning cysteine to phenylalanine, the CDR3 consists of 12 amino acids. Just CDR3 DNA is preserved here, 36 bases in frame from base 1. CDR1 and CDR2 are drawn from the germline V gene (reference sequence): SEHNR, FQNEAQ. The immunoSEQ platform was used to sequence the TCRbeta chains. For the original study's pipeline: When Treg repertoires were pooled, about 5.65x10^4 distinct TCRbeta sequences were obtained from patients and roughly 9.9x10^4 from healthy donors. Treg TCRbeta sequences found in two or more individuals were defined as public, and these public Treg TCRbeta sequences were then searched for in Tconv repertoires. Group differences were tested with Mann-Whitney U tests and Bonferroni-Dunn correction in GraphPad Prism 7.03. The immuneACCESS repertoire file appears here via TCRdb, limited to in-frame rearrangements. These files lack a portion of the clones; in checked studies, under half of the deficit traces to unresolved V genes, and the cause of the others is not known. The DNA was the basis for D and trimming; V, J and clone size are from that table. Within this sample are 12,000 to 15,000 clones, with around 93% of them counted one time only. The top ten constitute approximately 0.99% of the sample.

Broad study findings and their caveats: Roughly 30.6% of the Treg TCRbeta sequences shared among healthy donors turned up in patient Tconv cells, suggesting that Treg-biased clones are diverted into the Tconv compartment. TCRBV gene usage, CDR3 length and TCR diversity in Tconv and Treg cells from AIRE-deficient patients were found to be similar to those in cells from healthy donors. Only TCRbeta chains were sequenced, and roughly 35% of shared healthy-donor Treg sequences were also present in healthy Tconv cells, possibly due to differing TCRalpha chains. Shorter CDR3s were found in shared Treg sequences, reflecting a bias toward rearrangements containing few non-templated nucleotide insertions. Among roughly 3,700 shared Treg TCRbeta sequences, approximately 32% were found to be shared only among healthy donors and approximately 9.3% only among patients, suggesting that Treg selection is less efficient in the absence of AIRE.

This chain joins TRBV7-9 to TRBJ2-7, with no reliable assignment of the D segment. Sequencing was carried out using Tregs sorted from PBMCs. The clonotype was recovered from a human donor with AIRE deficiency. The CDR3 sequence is CASSLVTGEQYF. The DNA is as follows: TGTGCCAGCAGCTTAGTAACCGGCGAGCAGTACTTC.